The 2 T cell receptor beta chains given below trace back to one sample, sequenced in a study of PD-1 blockade in classical Hodgkin lymphoma. In every patient, relapse followed autologous stem cell transplantation, while exposure to brentuximab vedotin differed. Clones were sequenced by immunoSEQ multiplex PCR, and TCRdb holds only the in-frame ones, with some missing. The table includes tens of thousands of clones, roughly four fifths detected once. The sequences come from peripheral blood mononuclear cells (PBMCs), collected at baseline. These receptors were taken from a human donor with classical Hodgkin lymphoma.

This sequence joins TRBV9 and TRBJ2-6; possibly TRBD2 for D (5 bases). The CDR3 extends over 16 amino acids. Germline assignment: CDR1 SGDLS and CDR2 YYNGEE. V was pared by 1 base and J by 0 bases, with 8 bases between. The CDR3 here is CASSVRGSSGANVLTF. The CDR3 region has the DNA TGTGCCAGCAGCGTACGAGGGTCCTCTGGGGCCAACGTCCTGACTTTC.

Remarks on this clone: The conserved closing phenylalanine or tryptophan is absent in this CDR3, likely reflecting a read error. This chain links TRBV7-2 with TRBJ2-7, with TRBD1 matching 9 bases. CDR1 is SGHTA, CDR2 FQGNSA, per germline. The CDR3 sequence is 15 residues long. J lost 3 bases, V lost 0 bases, and 3 bases had no gene match. In DNA form, the CDR3 reads TGTGCCAGCAGCTTAGCGGACAGGGGTGGCTACGAGCAGTACCTC. It encodes CASSLADRGGYEQYL.